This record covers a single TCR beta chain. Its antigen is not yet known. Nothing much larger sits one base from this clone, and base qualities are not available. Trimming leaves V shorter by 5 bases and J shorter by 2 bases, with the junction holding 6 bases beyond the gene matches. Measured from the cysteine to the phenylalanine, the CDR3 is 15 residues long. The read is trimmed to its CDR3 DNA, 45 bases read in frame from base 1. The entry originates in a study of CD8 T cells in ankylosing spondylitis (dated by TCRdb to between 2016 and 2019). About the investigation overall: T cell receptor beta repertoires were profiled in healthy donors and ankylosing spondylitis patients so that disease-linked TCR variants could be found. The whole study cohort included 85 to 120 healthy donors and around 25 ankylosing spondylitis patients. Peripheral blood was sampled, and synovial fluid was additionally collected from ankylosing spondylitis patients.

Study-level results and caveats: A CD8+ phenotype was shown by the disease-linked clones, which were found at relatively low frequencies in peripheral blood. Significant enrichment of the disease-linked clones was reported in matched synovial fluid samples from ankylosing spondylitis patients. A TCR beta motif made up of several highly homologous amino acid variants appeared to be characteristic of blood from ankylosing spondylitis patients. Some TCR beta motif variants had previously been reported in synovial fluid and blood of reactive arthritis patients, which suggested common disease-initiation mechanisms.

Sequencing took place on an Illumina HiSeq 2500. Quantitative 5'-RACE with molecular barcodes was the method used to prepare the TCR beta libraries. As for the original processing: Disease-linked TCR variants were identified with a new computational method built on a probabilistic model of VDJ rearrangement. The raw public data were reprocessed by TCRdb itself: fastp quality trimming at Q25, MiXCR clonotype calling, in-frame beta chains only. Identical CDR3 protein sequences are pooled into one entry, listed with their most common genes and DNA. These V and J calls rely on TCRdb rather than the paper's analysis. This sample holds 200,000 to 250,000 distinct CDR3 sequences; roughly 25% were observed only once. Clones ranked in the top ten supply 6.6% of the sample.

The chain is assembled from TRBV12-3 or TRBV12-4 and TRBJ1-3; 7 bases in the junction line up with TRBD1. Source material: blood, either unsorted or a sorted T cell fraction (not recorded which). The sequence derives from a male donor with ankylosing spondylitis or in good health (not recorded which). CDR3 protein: CASSPGTVTGNTIYF. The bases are TGTGCCAGCAGTCCCGGGACAGTTACTGGAAACACCATATATTTT.